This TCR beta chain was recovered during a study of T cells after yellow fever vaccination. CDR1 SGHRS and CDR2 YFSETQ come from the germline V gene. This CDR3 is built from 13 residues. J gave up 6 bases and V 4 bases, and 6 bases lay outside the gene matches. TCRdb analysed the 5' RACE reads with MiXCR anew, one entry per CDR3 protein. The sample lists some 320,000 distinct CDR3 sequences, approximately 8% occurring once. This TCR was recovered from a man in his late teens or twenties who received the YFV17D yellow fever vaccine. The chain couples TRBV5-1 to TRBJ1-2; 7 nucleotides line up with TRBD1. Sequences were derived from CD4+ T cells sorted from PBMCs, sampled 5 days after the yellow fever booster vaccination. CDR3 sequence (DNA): TGCGCCAGCAGCCCGACAGGGAGTCATGGCTACACCTTC. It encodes CASSPTGSHGYTF.